This T cell receptor (beta chain) appears in the sequencing data of a study of blood T cell repertoires in COVID-19. This clone was seen a single time. Sequenced by immunoSEQ multiplex PCR; TCRdb stores in-frame clones only, minus some. The data contain around 370,000 clones, around 86% of them singletons. The CDR3 length is 15 residues. The V segment lost 5 bases and the J segment 2 bases; nucleotides outside the gene matches: 9. CDR1 and CDR2 from the germline V gene are MNHNY and SVGAGI (reference sequence). This sequence joins TRBV6-6 and TRBJ2-7; 7 bases fit TRBD1. Sequencing was done on a sample of peripheral blood. The sequence derives from a woman in her forties or fifties with COVID-19, enrolled during active disease. CDR3 DNA: TGTGCCAGCAGTCGGACCGGGACAGACACCTACGAGCAGTACTTC. Translation gives CASSRTGTDTYEQYF.